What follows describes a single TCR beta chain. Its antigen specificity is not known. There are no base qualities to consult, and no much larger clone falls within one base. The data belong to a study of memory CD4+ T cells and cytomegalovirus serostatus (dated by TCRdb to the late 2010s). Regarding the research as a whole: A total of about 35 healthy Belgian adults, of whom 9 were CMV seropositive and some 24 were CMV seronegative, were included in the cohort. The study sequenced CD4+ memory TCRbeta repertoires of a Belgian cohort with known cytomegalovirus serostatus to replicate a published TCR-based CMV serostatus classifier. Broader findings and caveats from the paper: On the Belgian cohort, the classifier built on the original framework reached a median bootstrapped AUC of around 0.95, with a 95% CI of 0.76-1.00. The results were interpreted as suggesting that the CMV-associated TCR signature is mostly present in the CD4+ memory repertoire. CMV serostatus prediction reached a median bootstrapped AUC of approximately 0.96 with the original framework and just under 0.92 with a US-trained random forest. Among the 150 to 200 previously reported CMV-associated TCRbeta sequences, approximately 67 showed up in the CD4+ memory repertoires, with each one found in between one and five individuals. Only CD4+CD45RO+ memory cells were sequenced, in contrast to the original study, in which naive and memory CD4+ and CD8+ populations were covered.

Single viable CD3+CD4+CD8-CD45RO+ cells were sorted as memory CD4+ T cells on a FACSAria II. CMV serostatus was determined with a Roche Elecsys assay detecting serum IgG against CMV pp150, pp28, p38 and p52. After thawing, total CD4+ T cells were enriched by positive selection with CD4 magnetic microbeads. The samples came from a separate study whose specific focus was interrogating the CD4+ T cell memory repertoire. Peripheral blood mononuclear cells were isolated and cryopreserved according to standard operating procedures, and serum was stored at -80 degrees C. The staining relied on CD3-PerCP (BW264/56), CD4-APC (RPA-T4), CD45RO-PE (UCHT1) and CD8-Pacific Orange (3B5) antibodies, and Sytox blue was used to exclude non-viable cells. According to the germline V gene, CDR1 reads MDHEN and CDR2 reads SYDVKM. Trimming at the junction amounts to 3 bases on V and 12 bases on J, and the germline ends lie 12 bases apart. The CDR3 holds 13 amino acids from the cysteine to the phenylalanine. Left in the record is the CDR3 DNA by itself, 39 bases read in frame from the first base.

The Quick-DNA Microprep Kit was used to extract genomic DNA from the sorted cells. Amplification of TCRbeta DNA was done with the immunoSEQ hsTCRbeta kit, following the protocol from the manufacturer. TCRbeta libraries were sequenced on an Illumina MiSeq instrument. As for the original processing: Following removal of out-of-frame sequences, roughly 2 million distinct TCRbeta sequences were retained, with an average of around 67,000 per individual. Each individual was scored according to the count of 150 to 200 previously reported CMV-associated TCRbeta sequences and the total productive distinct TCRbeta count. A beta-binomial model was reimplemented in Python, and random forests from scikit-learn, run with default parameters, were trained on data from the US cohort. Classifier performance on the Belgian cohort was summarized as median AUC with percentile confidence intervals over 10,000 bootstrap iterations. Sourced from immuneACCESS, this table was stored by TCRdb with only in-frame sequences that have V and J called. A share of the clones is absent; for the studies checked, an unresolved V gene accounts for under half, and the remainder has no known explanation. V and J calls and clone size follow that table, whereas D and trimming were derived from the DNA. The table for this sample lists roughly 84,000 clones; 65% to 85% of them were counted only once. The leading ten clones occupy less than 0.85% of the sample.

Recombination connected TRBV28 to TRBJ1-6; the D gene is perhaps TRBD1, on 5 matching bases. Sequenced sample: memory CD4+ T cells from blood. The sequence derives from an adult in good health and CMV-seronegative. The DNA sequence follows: TGTGCCAGCAGTTTGGAGCAGGGACTACCCCTCCACTTT. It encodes CASSLEQGLPLHF.